These 27 T cell receptor beta chains came from one sample sequenced in a study of T cells in Graves' hyperthyroidism and ophthalmopathy. Amplification of TCR beta CDR3 regions used RNA as the template. The HTBI set primed first-round TCR CDR3 RT-PCR. Using its own MiXCR run on the multiplex PCR reads, TCRdb lists one record per CDR3 protein. The profile covers some 550,000 distinct CDR3 sequences, with approximately 15% appearing a single time and 2.5% to 4% taken by the ten largest. The sequencing input was blood. Receptors originate from a woman aged 40-49 years with Graves' ophthalmopathy.

Comment on this clonotype: Given a much more abundant clone one base away, this may be a read error. The V gene is TRBV7-6, the J gene TRBJ2-3, with 9 bases matching TRBD2. CDR3 length: 16 residues. The germline V gene has CDR1 SGHVS and CDR2 FNYEAQ. This CDR3 reads CAGSLNQGLAGDTQYF. The CDR3, as DNA: TGTGCCGGCAGCTTAAATCAAGGGCTAGCGGGGGATACGCAGTATTTT.

This clonotype was seen ten or more times. CDR3 DNA sequence: TGTGCCAGCAGAACATCAGGGACTGGAAACACCATATATTTT. Amino acid sequence: CASRTSGTGNTIYF. This chain joins TRBV28 and TRBJ1-3; the D gene is possibly TRBD1 (5 bases). Trimming stripped 6 bases from V and 2 bases from J, with 11 bases between. Looked up from germline, CDR1 is MDHEN and CDR2 is SYDVKM. The CDR3 consists of 14 residues.

The V call is TRBV13, the J call TRBJ2-5, with D possibly TRBD1 on 7 matching bases. Trimming took off 5 bases at V and 2 bases at J, with 15 bases between the two ends. The CDR3 runs 15 residues. Germline V gene data show CDR1 as PRHDT and CDR2 as FYEKMQ (reference sequence). The CDR3 sequence: CASSGGGTVQETQYF. The DNA for the CDR3 is TGTGCCAGCAGCGGAGGGGGGACAGTGCAAGAGACCCAGTACTTC.

This clonotype was seen repeatedly, ten times or more. V gene TRBV2 combines with J gene TRBJ2-3; 8 positions agree with TRBD1. Germline-derived CDR1 and CDR2 are SNHLY and FYNNEI. There are 15 residues in the CDR3. V trimming: 7 bases; J trimming: 4 bases; junction bases outside the gene matches: 10. The CDR3 DNA is TGTGCCAGCAAAGGACAGGGAACATTGGCAGATACGCAGTATTTT. Translating gives CASKGQGTLADTQYF.

This clonotype was observed at least ten times. This rearrangement joins TRBV3-1 to TRBJ2-3; 13 bases are shared with TRBD2. CDR1 LGHDT and CDR2 YNNKEL come from the germline V gene (reference sequence). The length of the CDR3 is 15 residues. The trim removed 4 bases at V and 7 bases at J, leaving 5 bases unmatched. The CDR3 region has the DNA TGTGCCAGCAGCCGGACTAGCGGGAGTTTCAATACGCAGTATTTT. Its translation: CASSRTSGSFNTQYF.

This clonotype has more than one count but fewer than ten. V and J are TRBV5-6 and TRBJ1-5; no clear D gene. Trimming stripped 4 bases from V and 0 bases from J, with 11 bases between. The CDR3 covers 15 residues. The germline V gene has CDR1 SGHDT and CDR2 YYEEEE. CDR3 sequence reads: CASSVGPVSNQPQHF. Written as DNA, the CDR3 is TGTGCCAGCAGCGTTGGACCGGTTAGCAATCAGCCCCAGCATTTT.

This clonotype was seen only once. A read error may be the cause here, since a much bigger clone is one base away. V and J are TRBV6-2 or TRBV6-3 and TRBJ2-3; no clear D. Germline V gives CDR1 MNHEY, CDR2 SVGEGT. This CDR3 has 14 amino acids. Trimming removed 4 bases from V and 2 bases from J, with 10 bases in between. The chain's CDR3 is CASSCSTTTDTQYF. The CDR3 coding sequence is TGTGCCAGCAGTTGCTCGACGACCACAGATACGCAGTATTTT.

Only a few counts were recorded for this clonotype. The chain has TRBV27 and TRBJ2-3; possibly TRBD1 or TRBD2 for D (5 bases each). Germline V CDR1 and CDR2: MNHEY, SMNVEV (reference sequence). V lost 5 bases and J lost 6, with 15 bases in between. The CDR3 covers 14 residues. The DNA for the CDR3 is TGTGCCAGCAGTCCATATCGACGGGACGATACGCAGTATTTT. Its protein is CASSPYRRDDTQYF.

This clonotype was counted at least ten times. The junction shows a germline mismatch at one end, possibly a read error. The V call is TRBV20-1, the J call TRBJ2-1; D is perhaps TRBD2 (5 bases). CDR3 length: 13 amino acids. Germline V gene data show CDR1 as DFQATT and CDR2 as SNEGSKA (reference sequence). The CDR3 is CSARGLDYNEQFF. The CDR3, as DNA: TGCAGTGCAAGAGGGCTAGACTACAATGAGCAGTTCTTC.

This clonotype was recorded many times. The V and J genes are TRBV2 and TRBJ1-1; 8 bases agree with TRBD1. The CDR3 is made up of 15 amino acids. V shed 2 bases and J 6 bases; nucleotides not matched to a gene: 8. Per germline, CDR1 SNHLY and CDR2 FYNNEI. CDR3 in amino acids: CASSEFGQGASEAFF. CDR3 nucleotide sequence: TGTGCCAGCAGTGAATTCGGGCAGGGGGCGTCTGAAGCTTTCTTT.

This clonotype was recorded at least ten times. This chain links TRBV7-9 with TRBJ1-1; a weak D match, TRBD1 (6 bases). Germline values: CDR1 SEHNR, CDR2 FQNEAQ (reference sequence). V was clipped by 5 bases and J by 2 bases, with 12 bases between them. The CDR3 is 14 residues long. CDR3: CASSGGLLNTEAFF. CDR3 in DNA: TGTGCCAGCAGCGGGGGCCTTCTTAACACTGAAGCTTTCTTT.

Ten or more counts support this clonotype. J is TRBJ1-1 and V is TRBV28; a weak D match, TRBD1 (6 bases). Deletions cut 2 bases from V and 3 bases from J, with 13 bases between. The V gene's germline CDR1 is MDHEN and CDR2 SYDVKM. The CDR3 totals 15 residues. In DNA form, the CDR3 reads TGTGCCAGCAGTTTACGGGGGCGCACTTACACTGAAGCTTTCTTT. Protein product: CASSLRGRTYTEAFF.

This chain uses TRBV12-3 or TRBV12-4 with TRBJ2-2; maybe TRBD1 (7 bases). The CDR3 length is 15 residues. The V and J ends lost 5 bases and 6 bases respectively, with 16 bases between them. Written as DNA, the CDR3 is TGTGCCAGCAGTCCTGGAGGGGGCCCGGCCGGGGAGCTGTTTTTT. Its protein is CASSPGGGPAGELFF.

This clonotype was found many times. V and J are TRBV3-1 and TRBJ2-5; D is possibly TRBD2 (7 bases). The ends were cut back, 4 bases at V and 5 bases at J, with 17 bases in the middle. The germline gives CDR1 LGHDT, CDR2 YNNKEL (reference sequence). This CDR3 has 15 amino acids. The CDR3 protein is CASSPNPAGAETQYF. CDR3 bases: TGTGCCAGCAGCCCCAACCCTGCGGGGGCGGAGACCCAGTACTTC.

This clonotype was counted ten times or more. The chain uses TRBV2 and TRBJ1-5; D is unresolved. This CDR3 spans 15 amino acids. Trimming took 1 base from V and 0 from J, leaving 7 bases between them. From germline, CDR1 is SNHLY and CDR2 FYNNEI. The CDR3 region has the DNA TGTGCCAGCAGTGAAGGGATGGATAGCAATCAGCCCCAGCATTTT. It translates to CASSEGMDSNQPQHF.

This chain connects TRBV10-3 to TRBJ2-2, with D possibly being TRBD1 (7 bases). CDR1 and CDR2 from the germline V gene are ENHRY and SYGVKD. This CDR3 spans 15 amino acids. Trimming stripped 6 bases from V and 6 bases from J, with 17 bases between. CDR3 in DNA: TGTGCCATCAGGGGGGGCAGGGGGACCGCCGGGGAGCTGTTTTTT. Amino acids: CAIRGGRGTAGELFF.

The chain joins TRBV30 to TRBJ1-6; D gene ambiguous. Germline V gene data show CDR1 as GTSNPN and CDR2 as SVGIG (reference sequence). The germline V and J ends were trimmed by 2 bases and 2 bases, with 10 bases remaining between them. The CDR3 consists of 15 residues. The CDR3 sequence: CAWSSSDTYNSPLHF. CDR3 DNA: TGTGCCTGGAGTAGTTCGGATACCTATAATTCACCCCTCCACTTT.

Many counts were recorded for this clonotype. V gene TRBV3-1 combines with J gene TRBJ2-3; D not resolved. Germline CDR1 LGHDT, CDR2 YNNKEL (reference sequence). The CDR3 sequence is 12 residues long. Between the trimmed V and J ends, which lost 2 bases and 4 bases, there was a span of 4 bases. This CDR3 reads CASSQIADTQYF. Written as DNA, the CDR3 is TGTGCCAGCAGCCAAATCGCAGATACGCAGTATTTT.

The chain recombines TRBV6-5 with TRBJ1-1; D is ambiguous. The germline V gene has CDR1 MNHEY and CDR2 SVGAGI. Trimming pared 0 bases from V and 0 bases from J, leaving 8 bases between. CDR3 length equals 15 residues. As DNA, the CDR3 is TGTGCCAGCAGTTACTCTGCGAAGGTGAACACTGAAGCTTTCTTT. Translated: CASSYSAKVNTEAFF.

This clonotype has more than one count but fewer than ten. CDR3: CSGAELNTGELFF. The DNA of the CDR3 is TGCAGCGGAGCGGAGCTGAACACCGGGGAGCTGTTTTTT. The chain joins TRBV29-1 to TRBJ2-2; perhaps TRBD2 as D (5 bases). CDR3 length equals 13 residues. Trimming took off 7 bases at V and 1 base at J, with 10 bases between the two ends. In germline, CDR1 is SQVTM, CDR2 ANQGSEA.

This clonotype was picked up a small number of times. This chain connects TRBV12-3 or TRBV12-4 to TRBJ2-2, with D possibly matching TRBD2 (7 bases). Trimming took 6 bases from V and 5 from J, leaving 19 bases between them. This CDR3 comprises 16 residues. The CDR3 DNA follows: TGTGCCAGCAGCCCGAGGGGGGGGCCGGGAACCGGGGAGCTGTTTTTT. Its translation: CASSPRGGPGTGELFF.

The chain employs TRBV7-9 and TRBJ2-4; possible D gene TRBD1, 6 bases. CDR1 and CDR2 from the germline V gene are SEHNR and FQNEAQ (reference sequence). The CDR3 spans 17 residues. With 3 bases removed from V and 0 bases from J, the gap between germline ends came to 15 bases. The DNA of the CDR3 is TGTGCCAGCAGCTTGCCCCCGGGACACCTAGCCAAAAACATTCAGTACTTC. The encoded protein is CASSLPPGHLAKNIQYF.

A few counts support this clonotype. This chain uses TRBV7-2 with TRBJ2-3, with 11 bases lining up with TRBD2. Germline V gene lookup returns CDR1 SGHTA and CDR2 FQGNSA. Losses at the gene ends were 3 bases for V and 4 bases for J; bases not matched to a gene: 6. CDR3 size: 16 residues. Written as DNA, the CDR3 is TGTGCCAGCAGCTTGGTAGCGGGAGGGCCGCCAGATACGCAGTATTTT. It codes for CASSLVAGGPPDTQYF.

This clonotype was counted many times. This sequence joins TRBV2 and TRBJ2-5, with TRBD1 matching 7 bases. The CDR3 sequence is 13 residues long. The V gene's germline CDR1 is SNHLY and CDR2 FYNNEI. The V segment lost 7 bases and the J segment 3 bases; nucleotides outside the gene matches: 5. For the CDR3, the DNA is TGTGCCAGCATAACAGGGGCGAAAGAGACCCAGTACTTC. Its translation is CASITGAKETQYF.

The chain employs TRBV29-1 and TRBJ2-5, with a possible D match to TRBD2 (5 bases). Germline CDR1 and CDR2: SQVTM and ANQGSEA. The CDR3 is 11 residues long. Trimming removed 6 bases at V and 5 bases at J, with 10 bases between. CDR3 DNA: TGCAGCGTGGGCGGACTGGAGACCCAGTACTTC. Residues: CSVGGLETQYF.

The V gene is TRBV5-1, the J gene TRBJ2-5, with a possible D match to TRBD1 (6 bases). The germline V and J ends were trimmed by 2 bases and 5 bases, with 16 bases remaining between them. Germline V gives CDR1 SGHRS, CDR2 YFSETQ. CDR3 size: 15 residues. The CDR3 loop is CASSLHYRDRETQYF. In DNA form, the CDR3 reads TGCGCCAGCAGCTTACACTACAGGGATAGGGAGACCCAGTACTTC.

This clonotype came up a few times. The chain recombines TRBV7-9 with TRBJ1-4; perhaps TRBD1 as D (5 bases). Germline V gene data show CDR1 as SEHNR and CDR2 as FQNEAQ (reference sequence). The CDR3 spans 15 residues. V was shortened by 5 bases and J by 0 bases, with 10 bases between the two germline ends. The CDR3 is CASSSTGATNEKLFF. CDR3 DNA: TGTGCCAGCAGCAGCACGGGGGCAACTAATGAAAAACTGTTTTTT.